This TCR beta chain stems from a study of blood T cells in healthy people across ages. V lost 0 bases and J 3 bases, leaving 11 bases between the germline ends. Germline V lookup: CDR1 LGHNA, CDR2 YNFKEQ. There are 15 residues in the CDR3. Extractions gave at least 5.5 micrograms of total RNA per sample. A note on this clonotype: A much larger clone differs from this one at a single base, so this may be a read error.

Combining a sample-barcoded 5' primer with a J-beta primer mix, a second PCR ran for 7 to 11 cycles. Each CDR3 protein is one row after TCRdb ran MiXCR on the 5' RACE reads. The sample has hundreds of thousands of distinct CDR3 sequences, about 30% seen once; the top ten hold 15% to 17%. What was sequenced was blood. The source is a woman of 80 years or more in good health. V gene TRBV4-2 combines with J gene TRBJ2-5; D is possibly TRBD1 (5 bases). CDR3 protein: CASSQEGKGEETQYF. The CDR3 nucleotides read TGTGCCAGCAGCCAAGAGGGGAAAGGGGAAGAGACCCAGTACTTC.